This passage covers 30 T cell receptor beta chains from one sample sequenced in a study of T cells in tuberculosis. Repertoires were generated with immunoSEQ multiplex PCR, while TCRdb's copy carries only in-frame clones and drops some. The repertoire holds approximately 57,000 clones, approximately 86% seen once, with roughly a fifth in the top ten. Sorting used thawed, overnight-rested PBMC stained with anti-CD3, a viability dye and GMM-loaded CD1B tetramer. C32 glucose monomycolate from Rhodococcus equi was loaded onto the CD1B tetramers. Sequenced material: CD1b-GMM tetramer-negative cells sorted from PBMCs. The receptors come from an adult woman with latent tuberculosis.

In nucleotides, the CDR3 is TGTGCCAGCAGTCTTCAGTACCAAGAGACCCAGTACTTC. This gives the protein CASSLQYQETQYF. The chain combines TRBV7-2 with TRBJ2-5; the D is unclear. CDR1 SGHTA and CDR2 FQGNSA come from the germline V gene. V was clipped by 6 bases and J by 0 bases, with 8 bases between them. CDR3 length equals 13 residues. Full variable domain (missing parts from reference TRBV7-2 and TRBJ2-5): GAGVSQSPSNKVTEKGKDVELRCDPISGHTALYWYRQSLGQGLEFLIYFQGNSAPDKSGLPSDRFSAERTGGSVSTLTIQRTQQEDSAVYLCASSLQYQETQYFGPGTRLLVL.

This clone came up a few times. The chain employs TRBV4-3 and TRBJ2-1, with 8 positions matching TRBD1. This CDR3 contains 15 residues. Germline-derived CDR1 and CDR2 are LGHNA and YSLEER. The J segment lost 5 bases and the V segment lost 0 bases, leaving 3 bases of the junction unmatched. CDR3 sequence: CASSQEPRGHNEQFF. The CDR3 DNA reads TGCGCCAGCAGCCAAGAACCCAGGGGGCACAATGAGCAGTTCTTC.

The rearrangement joins TRBV20-1 to TRBJ1-1; 12 nucleotides match TRBD1. This CDR3 has 11 amino acids. J gave up 12 bases and V 6 bases, and 5 bases lay outside the gene matches. The germline V gene encodes CDR1 DFQATT and CDR2 SNEGSKA (reference sequence). The CDR3 DNA reads TGCAGTGCAGGGACAGGGGGCTTCACTTTCTTT. Amino acids: CSAGTGGFTFF.

The chain links TRBV12-2 to TRBJ1-1; the DNA was not used to check the table's D call, TRBD1. TRBV12-2 is a listed pseudogene. The CDR3 is 19 amino acids. DNA of the CDR3: TGTGCAAGTCGCCCATTGCGACGTCCCGGGGGCGGACAGGGCCCTGAAGCTTTCTTT. This translates into CASRPLRRPGGGQGPEAFF.

CDR3 region: CASSLSGTNYGYTF. The CDR3 DNA reads as TGTGCCAGCAGCTTATCAGGGACAAACTATGGCTACACCTTC. The chain couples TRBV5-4 to TRBJ1-2; TRBD1 is a possible D gene (6 bases). Germline assignment: CDR1 SGHNT and CDR2 YYREEE (reference sequence). Trimming removed 2 bases from V and 2 bases from J, with 10 bases in between. This CDR3 has 14 residues.

The chain employs TRBV5-1 and TRBJ2-7; D is unclear. V dropped 3 bases and J dropped 3 bases, with 10 bases sitting between them. The CDR3 runs to 13 residues. Germline CDR1 is SGHRS and CDR2 is YFSETQ. The CDR3 DNA sequence: TGCGCCAGCAGCTGGCTAGAAGACTACGAGCAGTACTTC. It is translated as CASSWLEDYEQYF.

This chain connects TRBV6-5 to TRBJ1-2; possibly TRBD1 for D (6 bases). With 0 bases removed from V and 7 bases from J, the gap between germline ends came to 12 bases. Germline values: CDR1 MNHEY, CDR2 SVGAGI. This CDR3 has 14 amino acids. The CDR3 loop reads CASSYSPGAGGYTF. CDR3 sequence (DNA): TGTGCCAGCAGTTACTCGCCAGGGGCGGGTGGCTACACCTTC.

V usage is TRBV7-9 and J usage is TRBJ1-1; 8 bases are shared with TRBD1. Germline CDR1 is SEHNR and CDR2 is FQNEAQ (reference sequence). The CDR3 loop spans 14 amino acids. After removal of 5 bases from V and 5 bases from J, the junction contained 7 bases not matched to a gene. The CDR3 DNA follows: TGTGCCAGCAGCCCCGGACAGGGAGGAACTGAAGCTTTCTTT. This encodes CASSPGQGGTEAFF.

V gene TRBV30 combines with J gene TRBJ1-1; D might be TRBD1 (5 bases). Germline-derived CDR1 and CDR2 are GTSNPN and SVGIG (reference sequence). The CDR3 length is 14 residues. V was shortened by 0 bases and J by 4 bases, with 12 bases between the two germline ends. CDR3 amino acids: CAWSVLRGTTEAFF. The CDR3 DNA reads as TGTGCCTGGAGTGTACTTAGGGGTACCACTGAAGCTTTCTTT.

The chain has TRBV7-2 and TRBJ2-7; TRBD2 aligns across 10 bases. Germline assignment: CDR1 SGHTA and CDR2 FQGNSA. The V gene end was trimmed by 2 bases and the J gene end by 3 bases; junction bases not matched to a gene: 4. The CDR3 length is 15 residues. The CDR3 coding sequence is TGTGCCAGCAGCTTATTACTAGCGGGACTCTACGAGCAGTACTTC. Translation gives CASSLLLAGLYEQYF. The complete variable domain, with remaining parts taken from reference TRBV7-2 and TRBJ2-7, reads GAGVSQSPSNKVTEKGKDVELRCDPISGHTALYWYRQSLGQGLEFLIYFQGNSAPDKSGLPSDRFSAERTGGSVSTLTIQRTQQEDSAVYLCASSLLLAGLYEQYFGPGTRLTVT.

The CDR3 loop reads CASSEIGNTEAFF. CDR3 in DNA: TGTGCCAGCAGTGAGATCGGGAACACTGAAGCTTTCTTT. The V and J genes are TRBV6-1 and TRBJ1-1; D unclear. Germline V gives CDR1 MNHNS, CDR2 SASEGT. Trimming cost V 3 bases and J 1 base, with 6 bases left between them. The CDR3 runs to 13 residues.

The V call is TRBV19, the J call TRBJ2-1, with 11 bases fitting TRBD2. V trimming: 5 bases; J trimming: 2 bases; junction bases outside the gene matches: 5. CDR1 LNHDA and CDR2 SQIVND come from the germline V gene (reference sequence). The CDR3 spans 16 residues. The CDR3 coding sequence is TGTGCCAGTAGTGCGACTAGCGGGGCCCCCTACAATGAGCAGTTCTTC. Translation gives CASSATSGAPYNEQFF. The variable domain in full, completed from reference TRBV19 and TRBJ2-1, reads DGGITQSPKYLFRKEGQNVTLSCEQNLNHDAMYWYRQDPGQGLRLIYYSQIVNDFQKGDIAEGYSVSREKKESFPLTVTSAQKNPTAFYLCASSATSGAPYNEQFFGPGTRLTVL.

This clone was seen just once. The chain combines TRBV28 with TRBJ2-2; 13 bases map to TRBD2. The CDR3 sequence is 17 residues long. Germline V gene sequence: CDR1 MDHEN, CDR2 SYDVKM. The J segment lost 3 bases and the V segment lost 3 bases, leaving 4 bases of the junction unmatched. The CDR3 reads CASSLGTSGKYTGELFF. Written as DNA, the CDR3 is TGTGCCAGCAGTTTGGGGACTAGCGGGAAATACACCGGGGAGCTGTTTTTT.

The rearrangement links TRBV6-1 to TRBJ1-1; the D gene is possibly TRBD1 (5 bases). Germline CDR1 and CDR2: MNHNS and SASEGT. The CDR3 is 14 amino acids. V lost 5 bases to trimming and J lost 0 bases, with 10 bases between them. As DNA, the CDR3 is TGTGCCAGCAGTCCACAGGCCTTGAACACTGAAGCTTTCTTT. It specifies CASSPQALNTEAFF.

The gene calls are TRBV19 and TRBJ2-7, with 8 bases fitting TRBD1. The germline gives CDR1 LNHDA, CDR2 SQIVND (reference sequence). V lost 3 bases to trimming and J lost 2 bases; unmatched junction nucleotides: 3. This CDR3 spans 14 amino acids. The CDR3 DNA follows: TGTGCCAGTAGTATTGAGACAGGGGCCTACGAGCAGTACTTC. This gives the protein CASSIETGAYEQYF.

The chain joins TRBV9 to TRBJ2-1, with 10 bases that match TRBD2. V was clipped by 0 bases and J by 2 bases; unmatched bases: 5. Germline loops: CDR1 SGDLS, CDR2 YYNGEE. CDR3 length equals 17 residues. The CDR3 loop is CASSVAATSGPYNEQFF. CDR3 nucleotides: TGTGCCAGCAGCGTAGCTGCGACTAGCGGGCCCTACAATGAGCAGTTCTTC.

This chain connects TRBV5-1 to TRBJ2-3, with unresolved D. CDR3 length equals 14 residues. Trimming removed 0 bases from V and 0 bases from J, with 5 bases in between. In germline, CDR1 is SGHRS, CDR2 YFSETQ. This CDR3 is CASSLERSTDTQYF. CDR3 nucleotides: TGCGCCAGCAGCTTGGAGCGTAGCACAGATACGCAGTATTTT.

The chain has TRBV19 and TRBJ2-1; no reliable D call. Germline CDR1 is LNHDA and CDR2 is SQIVND (reference sequence). This CDR3 region has 15 residues. V was clipped by 7 bases and J by 0 bases, with 13 bases between them. The CDR3 sequence is CASNQLPSSYNEQFF. CDR3 sequence (DNA): TGTGCCAGTAACCAACTCCCGAGCTCCTACAATGAGCAGTTCTTC.

The chain employs TRBV2 and TRBJ2-5; D not certain. The germline gives CDR1 SNHLY, CDR2 FYNNEI. The CDR3 is 12 amino acids. Trimming took off 4 bases at V and 5 bases at J, with 8 bases between the two ends. For the CDR3, the DNA is TGTGCCAGCAGTGGGCAGTGGGAGACCCAGTACTTC. This gives the protein CASSGQWETQYF.

The chain is built from TRBV7-6 and TRBJ1-3; no clear D gene. CDR1 is SGHVS and CDR2 is FNYEAQ in the germline V gene. The CDR3 runs 17 residues. Trimming cost V 5 bases and J 0 bases, with 17 bases left between them. The CDR3 loop is CASSPSVGGPSGNTIYF. CDR3 DNA: TGTGCCAGCAGCCCAAGCGTGGGAGGACCCTCTGGAAACACCATATATTTT. Complete variable domain (other parts from reference TRBV7-6 and TRBJ1-3): GAGVSQSPRYKVTKRGQDVALRCDPISGHVSLYWYRQALGQGPEFLTYFNYEAQQDKSGLPNDRFSAERPEGSISTLTIQRTEQRDSAMYRCASSPSVGGPSGNTIYFGEGSWLTVV.

This clone has a handful of counts. This chain uses TRBV5-4 with TRBJ1-6; 9 bases are a match to TRBD1. The CDR3 has 15 residues. Germline trimming cut 0 bases from V and 10 bases from J; bases unmatched to any gene: 5. Germline CDR1 is SGHNT and CDR2 is YYREEE (reference sequence). The CDR3 DNA follows: TGTGCCAGCAGCTTGGGGTGGACAGGGGAATCACCCCTCCACTTT. As protein: CASSLGWTGESPLHF.

The chain employs TRBV4-3 and TRBJ1-1; D might be TRBD1 (6 bases). Germline V CDR1 and CDR2: LGHNA, YSLEER. V was cut by 0 bases and J by 4 bases, with 15 bases left in between. The CDR3 contains 16 residues. CDR3 protein: CASSQDSGGAGTEAFF. In DNA form, the CDR3 reads TGCGCCAGCAGCCAAGATTCGGGGGGCGCAGGCACTGAAGCTTTCTTT.

The genes are TRBV10-3 and TRBJ1-2; D perhaps matches TRBD1 (6 bases). Between the trimmed V and J ends, which lost 2 bases and 8 bases, there was a span of 9 bases. The CDR3 has 12 residues. The germline V gene has CDR1 ENHRY and CDR2 SYGVKD. This CDR3 is CAISETGFGYTF. The CDR3 DNA sequence: TGTGCCATCAGTGAGACAGGGTTCGGCTACACCTTC.

The chain carries TRBV6-6 and TRBJ2-7; the D gene is possibly TRBD1 (5 bases). With 2 bases removed from V and 0 bases from J, the gap between germline ends came to 11 bases. CDR1 and CDR2 (germline): MNHNY, SVGAGI (reference sequence). CDR3 size: 15 residues. The CDR3 DNA follows: TGTGCCAGCAGTTACCCCCCAGACAGCTCCTACGAGCAGTACTTC. Its translation is CASSYPPDSSYEQYF.

The rearrangement joins TRBV4-3 to TRBJ2-1; D is undetermined. From germline, CDR1 is LGHNA and CDR2 YSLEER. With 0 bases removed from V and 10 bases from J, the gap between germline ends came to 16 bases. This CDR3 has 15 residues. The CDR3, as DNA: TGCGCCAGCAGCCAAGAAGCCCCCCCTATGGGCGAGCAGTTCTTC. Translating gives CASSQEAPPMGEQFF.

V and J are TRBV4-3 and TRBJ2-1; D possibly corresponds to TRBD1 (6 bases). Deletions cut 0 bases from V and 1 base from J, with 13 bases between. The CDR3 length is 17 residues. The V gene's germline CDR1 is LGHNA and CDR2 YSLEER. CDR3 in amino acids: CASSQEEVRGSYNEQFF. As DNA, the CDR3 is TGCGCCAGCAGCCAAGAGGAGGTTAGGGGGTCCTACAATGAGCAGTTCTTC.

This chain links TRBV7-2 with TRBJ2-7; possible D gene TRBD2, 5 bases. CDR3 length: 15 residues. Germline V gene sequence: CDR1 SGHTA, CDR2 FQGNSA. Trimming pared 5 bases from V and 2 bases from J, leaving 16 bases between. CDR3 region: CASSPAAGLTYEQYF. The CDR3 DNA reads as TGTGCCAGCAGCCCAGCGGCCGGGCTTACCTACGAGCAGTACTTC.

In this sample, this clone turned up a few times. The V gene is TRBV28, the J gene TRBJ2-5, with 14 bases fitting TRBD2. Germline assignment: CDR1 MDHEN and CDR2 SYDVKM. Trimming took 6 bases from V and 5 from J; bases not matched to a gene: 11. The CDR3 sequence is 17 residues long. The CDR3 reads CASRWGTSGSWAETQYF. The CDR3 region has the DNA TGTGCCAGCAGATGGGGGACTAGCGGGAGTTGGGCCGAGACCCAGTACTTC.

J is TRBJ1-2 and V is TRBV6-5, with D perhaps matching TRBD1 (5 bases). V gave up 8 bases and J gave up 4 bases, with 20 bases separating them. CDR3 length: 15 amino acids. Germline V CDR1 and CDR2: MNHEY, SVGAGI. CDR3 in amino acids: CASGLPGRGPYGYTF. DNA of the CDR3: TGTGCCAGCGGCCTCCCAGGGAGGGGACCCTATGGCTACACCTTC.

The genes are TRBV12-2 and TRBJ2-2; the DNA was not used to check the table's D call, TRBD1. TRBV12-2 is a recognized pseudogene. The CDR3 length is 15 residues. For the CDR3, the DNA is TGTGCAAGTCGACGACAGGGAACGGGAGCCGGGGAGCTGTTTTTT. The encoded protein is CASRRQGTGAGELFF.